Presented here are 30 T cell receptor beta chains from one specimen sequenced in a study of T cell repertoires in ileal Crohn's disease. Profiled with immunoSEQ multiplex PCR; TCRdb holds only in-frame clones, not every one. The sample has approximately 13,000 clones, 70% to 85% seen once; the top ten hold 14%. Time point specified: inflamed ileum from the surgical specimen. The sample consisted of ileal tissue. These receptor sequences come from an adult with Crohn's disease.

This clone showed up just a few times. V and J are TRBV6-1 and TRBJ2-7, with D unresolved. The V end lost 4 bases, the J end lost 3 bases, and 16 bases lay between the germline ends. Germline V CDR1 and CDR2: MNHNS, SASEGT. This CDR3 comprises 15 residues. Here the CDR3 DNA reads TGTGCCAGCAGTGCCGACCTACTCAGGAACTACGAGCAGTACTTC. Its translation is CASSADLLRNYEQYF.

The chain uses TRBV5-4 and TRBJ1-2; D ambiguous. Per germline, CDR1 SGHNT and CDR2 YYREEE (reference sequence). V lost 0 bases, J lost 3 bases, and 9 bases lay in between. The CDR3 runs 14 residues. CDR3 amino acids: CASSLGSGDYGYTF. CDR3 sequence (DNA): TGTGCCAGCAGCTTGGGCAGCGGGGACTATGGCTACACCTTC.

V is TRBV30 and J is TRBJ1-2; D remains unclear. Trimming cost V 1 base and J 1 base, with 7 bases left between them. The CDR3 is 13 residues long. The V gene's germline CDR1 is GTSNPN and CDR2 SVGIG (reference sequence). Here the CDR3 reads CAWSAWGNYGYTF. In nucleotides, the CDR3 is TGTGCCTGGAGTGCGTGGGGTAACTATGGCTACACCTTC.

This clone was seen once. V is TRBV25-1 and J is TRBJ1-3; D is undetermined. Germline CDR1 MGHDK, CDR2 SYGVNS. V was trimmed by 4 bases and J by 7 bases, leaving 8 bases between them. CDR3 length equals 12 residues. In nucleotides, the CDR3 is TGTGCCAGCAGTGGTGACCGGAACACCATATATTTT. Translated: CASSGDRNTIYF.

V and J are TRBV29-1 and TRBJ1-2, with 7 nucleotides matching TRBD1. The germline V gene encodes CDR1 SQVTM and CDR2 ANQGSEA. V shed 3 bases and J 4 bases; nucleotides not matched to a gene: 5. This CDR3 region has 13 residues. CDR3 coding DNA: TGCAGCGTTGATCCGGACAGGAGCTATGGCTACACCTTC. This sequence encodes CSVDPDRSYGYTF. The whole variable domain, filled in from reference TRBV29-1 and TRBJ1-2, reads SAVISQKPSRDICQRGTSLTIQCQVDSQVTMMFWYRQQPGQSLTLIATANQGSEATYESGFVIDKFPISRPNLTFSTLTVSNMSPEDSSIYLCSVDPDRSYGYTFGSGTRLTVV.

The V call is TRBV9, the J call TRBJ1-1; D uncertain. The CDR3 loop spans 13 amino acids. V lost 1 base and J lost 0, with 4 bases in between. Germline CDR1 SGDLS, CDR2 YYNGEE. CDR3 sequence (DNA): TGTGCCAGCAGCGTATTAATGAACACTGAAGCTTTCTTT. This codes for CASSVLMNTEAFF.

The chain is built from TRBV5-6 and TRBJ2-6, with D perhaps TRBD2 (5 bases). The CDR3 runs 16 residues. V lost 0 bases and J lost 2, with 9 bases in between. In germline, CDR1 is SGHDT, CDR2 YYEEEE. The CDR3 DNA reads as TGTGCCAGCAGCTTGGCGGGGAACGCTGGGGCCAACGTCCTGACTTTC. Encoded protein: CASSLAGNAGANVLTF.

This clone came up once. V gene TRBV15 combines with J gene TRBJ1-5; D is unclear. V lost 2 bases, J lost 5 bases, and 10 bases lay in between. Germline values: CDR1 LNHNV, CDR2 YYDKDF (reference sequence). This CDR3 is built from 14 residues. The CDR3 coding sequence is TGTGCCACCAGCAGATCCGGACCACATCAGCCCCAGCATTTT. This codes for CATSRSGPHQPQHF.

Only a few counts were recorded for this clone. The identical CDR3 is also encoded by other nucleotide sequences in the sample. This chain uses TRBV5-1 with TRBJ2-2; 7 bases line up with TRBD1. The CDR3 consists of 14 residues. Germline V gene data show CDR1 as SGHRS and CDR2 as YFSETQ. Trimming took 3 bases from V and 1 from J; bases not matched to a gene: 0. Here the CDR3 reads CASSWDRNTGELFF. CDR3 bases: TGCGCCAGCAGCTGGGACAGGAACACCGGGGAGCTGTTTTTT. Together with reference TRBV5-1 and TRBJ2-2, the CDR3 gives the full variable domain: KAGVTQTPRYLIKTRGQQVTLSCSPISGHRSVSWYQQTPGQGLQFLFEYFSETQRNKGNFPGRFSGRQFSNSRSEMNVSTLELGDSALYLCASSWDRNTGELFFGEGSRLTVL.

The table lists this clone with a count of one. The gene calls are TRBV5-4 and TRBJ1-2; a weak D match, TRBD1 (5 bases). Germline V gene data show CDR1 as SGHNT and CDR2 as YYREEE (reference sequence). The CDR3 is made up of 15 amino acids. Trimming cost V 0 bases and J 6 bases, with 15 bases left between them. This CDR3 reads CASSLEPGSVDGYTF. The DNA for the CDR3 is TGTGCCAGCAGCTTGGAACCAGGGAGCGTCGATGGCTACACCTTC.

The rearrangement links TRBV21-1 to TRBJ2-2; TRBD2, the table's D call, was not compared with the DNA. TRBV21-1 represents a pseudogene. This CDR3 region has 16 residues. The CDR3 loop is CASSKLAGGNTGELFF. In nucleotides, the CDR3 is TGTGCCAGCAGCAAACTAGCGGGGGGGAACACCGGGGAGCTGTTTTTT.

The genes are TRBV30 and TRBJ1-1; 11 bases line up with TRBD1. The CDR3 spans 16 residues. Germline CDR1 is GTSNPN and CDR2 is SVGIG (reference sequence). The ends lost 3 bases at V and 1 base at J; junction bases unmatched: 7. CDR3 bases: TGTGCCTGGAGCTTTTGGACAGGGGGCGGGAACACTGAAGCTTTCTTT. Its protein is CAWSFWTGGGNTEAFF. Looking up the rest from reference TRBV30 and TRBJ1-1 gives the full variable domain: SQTIHQWPATLVQPVGSPLSLECTVEGTSNPNLYWYRQAAGRGLQLLFYSVGIGQISSEVPQNLSASRPQDRQFILSSKKLLLSDSGFYLCAWSFWTGGGNTEAFFGQGTRLTVV.

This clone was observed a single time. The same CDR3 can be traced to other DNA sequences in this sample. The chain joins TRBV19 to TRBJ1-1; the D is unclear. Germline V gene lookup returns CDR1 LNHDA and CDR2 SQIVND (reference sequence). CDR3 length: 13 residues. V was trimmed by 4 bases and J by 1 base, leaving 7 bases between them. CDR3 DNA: TGTGCCAGTAGTACCGCAGAGAACACTGAAGCTTTCTTT. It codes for CASSTAENTEAFF.

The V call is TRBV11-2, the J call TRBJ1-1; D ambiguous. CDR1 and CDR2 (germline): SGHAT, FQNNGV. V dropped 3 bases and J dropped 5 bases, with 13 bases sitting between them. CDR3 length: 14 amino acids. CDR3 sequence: CASSFEARGTEAFF. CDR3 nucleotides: TGTGCCAGCAGCTTTGAGGCCAGAGGAACTGAAGCTTTCTTT.

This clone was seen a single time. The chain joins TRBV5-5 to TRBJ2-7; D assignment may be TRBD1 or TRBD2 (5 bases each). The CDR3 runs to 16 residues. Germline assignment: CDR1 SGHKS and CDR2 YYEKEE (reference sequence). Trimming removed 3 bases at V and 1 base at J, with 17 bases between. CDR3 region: CASSSDILSGSYEQYF. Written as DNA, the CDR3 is TGTGCCAGCAGCTCGGACATCCTCTCGGGATCCTACGAGCAGTACTTC. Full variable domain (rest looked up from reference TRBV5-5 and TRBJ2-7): DAGVTQSPTHLIKTRGQQVTLRCSPISGHKSVSWYQQVLGQGPQFIFQYYEKEERGRGNFPDRFSARQFPNYSSELNVNALLLGDSALYLCASSSDILSGSYEQYFGPGTRLTVT.

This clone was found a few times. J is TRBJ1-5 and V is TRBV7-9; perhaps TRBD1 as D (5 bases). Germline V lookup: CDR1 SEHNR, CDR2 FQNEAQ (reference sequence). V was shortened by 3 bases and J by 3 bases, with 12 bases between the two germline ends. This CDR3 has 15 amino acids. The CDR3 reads CASSFSGTNNQPQHF. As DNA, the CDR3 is TGTGCCAGCAGCTTTTCTGGGACGAACAATCAGCCCCAGCATTTT.

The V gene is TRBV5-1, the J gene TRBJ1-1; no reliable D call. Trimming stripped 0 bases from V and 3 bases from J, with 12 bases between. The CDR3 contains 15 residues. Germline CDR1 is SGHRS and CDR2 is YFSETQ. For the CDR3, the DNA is TGCGCCAGCAGCTTGGGGGTAGGGAGCCACACTGAAGCTTTCTTT. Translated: CASSLGVGSHTEAFF.

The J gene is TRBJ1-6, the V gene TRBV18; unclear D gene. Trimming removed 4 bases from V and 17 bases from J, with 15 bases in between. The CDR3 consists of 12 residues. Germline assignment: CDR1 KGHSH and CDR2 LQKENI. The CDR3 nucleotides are TGTGCCAGCTCACAACTGGACGGTCCTATCCACTTT. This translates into CASSQLDGPIHF. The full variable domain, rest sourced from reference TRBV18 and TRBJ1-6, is NAGVMQNPRHLVRRRGQEARLRCSPMKGHSHVYWYRQLPEEGLKFMVYLQKENIIDESGMPKERFSAEFPKEGPSILRIQQVVRGDSAAYFCASSQLDGPIHFGNGTRLTVT.

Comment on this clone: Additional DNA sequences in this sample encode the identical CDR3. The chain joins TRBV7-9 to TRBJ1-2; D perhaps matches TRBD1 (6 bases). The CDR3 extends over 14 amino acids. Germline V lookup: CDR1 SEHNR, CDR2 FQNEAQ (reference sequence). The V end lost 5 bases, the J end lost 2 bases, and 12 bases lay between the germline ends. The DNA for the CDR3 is TGTGCCAGCAGCCCCTCTGGGGGCAACTATGGCTACACCTTC. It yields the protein CASSPSGGNYGYTF.

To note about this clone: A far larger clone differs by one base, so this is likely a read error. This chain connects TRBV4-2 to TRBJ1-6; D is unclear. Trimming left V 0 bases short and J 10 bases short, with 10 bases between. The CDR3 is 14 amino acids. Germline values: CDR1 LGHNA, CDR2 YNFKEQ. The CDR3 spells CASSQDSAASPLHF. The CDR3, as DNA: TGTGCCAGCAGCCAAGATTCGGCCGCCTCACCCCTCCACTTT.

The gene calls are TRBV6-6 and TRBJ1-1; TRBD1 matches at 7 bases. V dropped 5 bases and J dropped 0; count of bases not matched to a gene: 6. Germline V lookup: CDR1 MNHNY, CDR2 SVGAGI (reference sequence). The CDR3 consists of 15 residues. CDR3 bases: TGTGCCAGCAGTCAGACAGGGCCACTGAACACTGAAGCTTTCTTT. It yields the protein CASSQTGPLNTEAFF.

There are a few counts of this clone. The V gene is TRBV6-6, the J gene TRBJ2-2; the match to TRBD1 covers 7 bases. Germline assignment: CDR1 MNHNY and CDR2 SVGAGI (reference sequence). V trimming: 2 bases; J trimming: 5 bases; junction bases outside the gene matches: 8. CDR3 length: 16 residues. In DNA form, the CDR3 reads TGTGCCAGCAGTTACACAGGGGCCACGGGGACCGGGGAGCTGTTTTTT. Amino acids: CASSYTGATGTGELFF.

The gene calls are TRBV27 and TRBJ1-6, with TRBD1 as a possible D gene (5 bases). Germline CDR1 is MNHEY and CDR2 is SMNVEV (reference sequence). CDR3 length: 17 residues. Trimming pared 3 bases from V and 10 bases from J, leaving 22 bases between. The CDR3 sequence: CASSLGLLPQVLSPLHF. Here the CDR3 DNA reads TGTGCCAGCAGTTTGGGGCTGCTACCACAGGTACTCTCACCCCTCCACTTT.

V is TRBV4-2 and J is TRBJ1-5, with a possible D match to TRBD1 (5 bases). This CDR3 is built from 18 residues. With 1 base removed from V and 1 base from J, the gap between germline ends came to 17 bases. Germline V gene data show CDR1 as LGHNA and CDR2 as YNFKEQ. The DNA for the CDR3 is TGTGCCAGCAGCCAAGTCCAGGGAGCAGCCGACAGCAATCAGCCCCAGCATTTT. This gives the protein CASSQVQGAADSNQPQHF.

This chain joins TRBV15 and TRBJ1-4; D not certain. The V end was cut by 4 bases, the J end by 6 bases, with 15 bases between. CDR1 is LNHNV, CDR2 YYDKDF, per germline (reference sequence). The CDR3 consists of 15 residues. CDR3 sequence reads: CATSKEGGGDEKLFF. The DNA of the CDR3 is TGTGCCACCAGCAAAGAGGGTGGCGGCGATGAAAAACTGTTTTTT.

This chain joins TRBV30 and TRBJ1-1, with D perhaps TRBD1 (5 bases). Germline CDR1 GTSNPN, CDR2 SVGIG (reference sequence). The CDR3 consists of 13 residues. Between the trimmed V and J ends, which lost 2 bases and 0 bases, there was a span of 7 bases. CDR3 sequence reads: CAWSQGVNTEAFF. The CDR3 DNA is TGTGCCTGGAGTCAAGGGGTGAACACTGAAGCTTTCTTT.

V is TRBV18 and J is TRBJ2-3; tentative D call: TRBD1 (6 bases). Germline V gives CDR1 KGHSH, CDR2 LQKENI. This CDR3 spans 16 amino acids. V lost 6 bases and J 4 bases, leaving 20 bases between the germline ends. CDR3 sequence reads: CASSDQGRGNPDTQYF. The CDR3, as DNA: TGTGCCAGCTCGGACCAGGGGCGTGGTAATCCAGATACGCAGTATTTT.

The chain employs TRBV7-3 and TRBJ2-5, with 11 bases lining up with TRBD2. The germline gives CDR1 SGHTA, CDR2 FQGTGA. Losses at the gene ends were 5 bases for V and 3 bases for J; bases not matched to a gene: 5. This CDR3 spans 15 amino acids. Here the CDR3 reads CASSPRLAGKETQYF. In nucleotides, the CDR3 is TGTGCCAGCAGCCCCAGACTAGCGGGGAAAGAGACCCAGTACTTC.

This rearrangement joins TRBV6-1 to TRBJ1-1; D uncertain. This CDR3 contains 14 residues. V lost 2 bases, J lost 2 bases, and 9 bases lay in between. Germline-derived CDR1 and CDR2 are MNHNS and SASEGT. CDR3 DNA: TGTGCCAGCAGTGAATACCGGCAAAACACTGAAGCTTTCTTT. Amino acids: CASSEYRQNTEAFF.

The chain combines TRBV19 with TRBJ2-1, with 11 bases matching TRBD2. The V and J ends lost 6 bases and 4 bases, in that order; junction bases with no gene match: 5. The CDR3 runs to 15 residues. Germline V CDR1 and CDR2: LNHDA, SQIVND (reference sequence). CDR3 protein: CASSKTSGEYNEQFF. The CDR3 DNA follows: TGTGCCAGTAGCAAGACTAGCGGGGAGTACAATGAGCAGTTCTTC.